This entry concerns a single T cell receptor (beta chain). These data are taken from a study of OX40 agonist ivuxolimab in advanced cancers. Sequenced by immunoSEQ multiplex PCR; TCRdb stores in-frame clones only, minus some. The top ten hold around 0.61% of the sample, which has 50,000 to 75,000 clones, around 90% seen once. The sequences come from CD4+ or CD8+ T cells sorted from blood, collected in a trial of the OX40 agonist ivuxolimab. The source is an adult with an advanced solid tumor such as melanoma, head and neck, liver or kidney cancer.

CDR3 sequence reads: CAISNHRSYNEQFF. The CDR3 DNA reads TGTGCCATCAGTAACCACCGCTCCTACAATGAGCAGTTCTTC. This chain joins TRBV10-3 and TRBJ2-1; D call uncertain. V gave up 5 bases and J gave up 0 bases, with 8 bases separating them. The CDR3 contains 14 residues. The germline CDR1 and CDR2 sequences are ENHRY and SYGVKD.